The 20 T cell receptor beta chains presented below share a single source sample, sequenced in a study of shared clonotypes between healthy human individuals. The table came from immunoSEQ multiplex PCR; TCRdb's copy has only in-frame clones and leaves some out. The sample contains around 2.3 million clones, more than 90% of which appear only once. Sequenced sample: naive CD4+ T cells sorted from blood. Specified subset: CD45RA+ positively selected. Source of these receptors: a man aged 18 to 29 in good health.

This chain joins TRBV5-1 and TRBJ2-1; D is possibly TRBD1 (6 bases). CDR1 SGHRS and CDR2 YFSETQ come from the germline V gene. Trimming removed 4 bases at V and 4 bases at J, with 15 bases between. This CDR3 is 15 amino acids long. CDR3 amino acids: CASSRRTDKYNEQFF. As DNA, the CDR3 is TGCGCCAGCAGCCGCAGGACAGATAAATACAATGAGCAGTTCTTC.

In its sample, this clone was seen a few times. The J gene is TRBJ2-3, the V gene TRBV2, with a possible D match to TRBD2 (5 bases). The ends were cut back, 4 bases at V and 0 bases at J, with 8 bases in the middle. The CDR3 loop spans 14 amino acids. Germline CDR1 SNHLY, CDR2 FYNNEI. The CDR3: CASSVGGSTDTQYF. CDR3 bases: TGTGCCAGCAGTGTTGGAGGTAGCACAGATACGCAGTATTTT.

J is TRBJ2-6 and V is TRBV19; D ambiguous. The CDR3 sequence is 18 residues long. V was trimmed by 4 bases and J by 0 bases, leaving 16 bases between them. The germline gives CDR1 LNHDA, CDR2 SQIVND (reference sequence). The CDR3 sequence: CASSSWYSEHSGANVLTF. The CDR3 nucleotides read TGTGCCAGTAGTAGCTGGTACTCTGAACACTCTGGGGCCAACGTCCTGACTTTC.

The chain couples TRBV6-6 to TRBJ1-5, with TRBD1 matching 7 bases. Germline V gives CDR1 MNHNY, CDR2 SVGAGI (reference sequence). This CDR3 spans 16 amino acids. The J segment lost 7 bases and the V segment lost 8 bases, leaving 17 bases of the junction unmatched. The CDR3 loop is CASGSGTAWGRQPQHF. CDR3 DNA: TGTGCCAGCGGGTCCGGGACAGCGTGGGGACGCCAGCCCCAGCATTTT.

The rearrangement uses TRBV11-1 and TRBJ2-1, with D perhaps TRBD1 or TRBD2 (5 bases each). Looked up from germline, CDR1 is SGHAT and CDR2 is FQDESV (reference sequence). V lost 1 base and J lost 1, with 8 bases in between. The CDR3 consists of 15 residues. CDR3 amino acids: CASSLDGGSYNEQFF. CDR3 DNA: TGTGCCAGCAGCTTAGATGGGGGTTCCTACAATGAGCAGTTCTTC.

The chain is built from TRBV6-6 and TRBJ1-1; 10 bases align to TRBD1. Germline-derived CDR1 and CDR2 are MNHNY and SVGAGI (reference sequence). V shed 6 bases, J shed 12 bases, and the junction held 7 bases outside the gene matches. This CDR3 comprises 12 residues. The chain's CDR3 is CASRHGQGVPFF. CDR3 coding DNA: TGTGCCAGCAGACATGGACAGGGGGTTCCTTTCTTT.

Written as DNA, the CDR3 is TGCGCCAGCAGCCAAGATTCGACCGGGGGGACATACTCCTACGAGCAGTACTTC. Translating it yields CASSQDSTGGTYSYEQYF. The chain joins TRBV4-3 to TRBJ2-7; the D gene is possibly TRBD2 (7 bases). This CDR3 has 18 amino acids. V lost 0 bases and J 0 bases, leaving 18 bases between the germline ends. Germline CDR1 and CDR2: LGHNA and YSLEER.

The chain carries TRBV11-2 and TRBJ2-3; TRBD2 agrees at 10 bases. Germline lookup yields CDR1 SGHAT and CDR2 FQNNGV. After removal of 4 bases from V and 2 bases from J, the junction contained 9 bases not matched to a gene. This CDR3 spans 17 amino acids. CDR3 in DNA: TGTGCCAGCAGCTCCGGACTTACTAGCGGGGTCACAGATACGCAGTATTTT. It specifies CASSSGLTSGVTDTQYF.

V and J are TRBV7-9 and TRBJ2-3, with TRBD2 matching over 10 bases. The ends lost 5 bases at V and 4 bases at J; junction bases unmatched: 3. The germline CDR1 and CDR2 sequences are SEHNR and FQNEAQ (reference sequence). The CDR3 contains 14 residues. The CDR3 protein is CASSASGSADTQYF. CDR3 sequence (DNA): TGTGCCAGCAGCGCTAGCGGGAGTGCAGATACGCAGTATTTT.

The chain links TRBV28 to TRBJ2-3; 8 nucleotides align to TRBD2. The CDR3 length is 16 residues. The germline V gene has CDR1 MDHEN and CDR2 SYDVKM. V was pared by 9 bases and J by 4 bases, with 15 bases of the junction left unmatched. CDR3 sequence reads: CARKRLARPPPDTQYF. CDR3 bases: TGTGCCAGAAAACGACTAGCGCGTCCCCCCCCAGATACGCAGTATTTT.

The rearrangement joins TRBV2 to TRBJ1-3; D gene uncertain. V was pared by 0 bases and J by 0 bases, with 9 bases between. Germline V gives CDR1 SNHLY, CDR2 FYNNEI. The length of the CDR3 is 16 residues. CDR3 sequence reads: CASSEAFVGSGNTIYF. The CDR3 DNA sequence: TGTGCCAGCAGTGAAGCGTTCGTTGGCTCTGGAAACACCATATATTTT.

The chain uses TRBV18 and TRBJ1-1; D is unresolved. This CDR3 spans 15 amino acids. Trimming stripped 2 bases from V and 1 base from J, with 11 bases between. Germline lookup yields CDR1 KGHSH and CDR2 LQKENI. Here the CDR3 DNA reads TGTGCCAGCTCACCATTCTCCTTACAGAACACTGAAGCTTTCTTT. Its translation: CASSPFSLQNTEAFF.

This clone was seen just once. At the DNA level, this CDR3 is encoded by other sequences in the same sample as well. CDR3 coding DNA: TGCGCCAGCAGCCCAGGACAGAGCAATCAGCCCCAGCATTTT. Its translation: CASSPGQSNQPQHF. J is TRBJ1-5 and V is TRBV5-1; possibly TRBD1 for D (6 bases). The V gene lost 4 bases and the J gene lost 1 base, with 9 bases spanning the gap. Germline CDR1 SGHRS, CDR2 YFSETQ. CDR3 length: 14 residues.

The rearrangement joins TRBV7-2 to TRBJ2-3; TRBD2 matches 8 bases. In germline, CDR1 is SGHTA, CDR2 FQGNSA. The CDR3 contains 16 residues. The trim removed 1 base at V and 0 bases at J, leaving 3 bases unmatched. CDR3 coding DNA: TGTGCCAGCAGCTTAGTTAGCGGGGCTAGCACAGATACGCAGTATTTT. Encoded protein: CASSLVSGASTDTQYF.

Comments on this clone: This specimen includes other DNA sequences encoding the same CDR3. This chain links TRBV6-1 with TRBJ2-3; 15 positions agree with TRBD2. Germline assignment: CDR1 MNHNS and CDR2 SASEGT. This CDR3 comprises 16 residues. The V and J ends lost 3 bases and 4 bases, in that order; junction bases with no gene match: 2. CDR3 coding DNA: TGTGCCAGCAGTGAGGGACTAGCGGGGGGATCAGATACGCAGTATTTT. Amino acids: CASSEGLAGGSDTQYF.

Only one count was recorded for this clone. This chain connects TRBV13 to TRBJ2-7, with 11 bases identical to TRBD1. The length of the CDR3 is 16 residues. V dropped 4 bases and J dropped 4; count of bases not matched to a gene: 9. The germline V gene has CDR1 PRHDT and CDR2 FYEKMQ (reference sequence). The CDR3 DNA follows: TGTGCCAGCAGCTCCATTTCCGGGACAGGGGGTTACGAGCAGTACTTC. Residues: CASSSISGTGGYEQYF.

This clone occurred a few times. Other DNA sequences of this sample code for an identical CDR3. The chain recombines TRBV18 with TRBJ1-4; D is perhaps TRBD1 (5 bases). This CDR3 is built from 12 residues. Trimming shortened V by 2 bases and J by 7 bases, and 5 bases separated the two germline ends. Germline lookup yields CDR1 KGHSH and CDR2 LQKENI. DNA for the CDR3: TGTGCCAGCTCACCAAGGGGTGAAAAACTGTTTTTT. This translates into CASSPRGEKLFF.

The chain couples TRBV7-9 to TRBJ1-2; D is unclear. The CDR3 covers 14 residues. V was cut by 1 base and J by 14 bases, with 20 bases left in between. Germline CDR1 reads SEHNR; CDR2 reads FQNEAQ (reference sequence). The CDR3 spells CASSLEFFRPDGTF. The DNA for the CDR3 is TGTGCCAGCAGCTTAGAATTCTTTCGGCCGGACGGTACCTTC.

As for this clone: The sample has other DNA sequences that encode this CDR3 too. The V and J genes are TRBV25-1 and TRBJ2-7; 8 bases match TRBD2. CDR1 and CDR2 from the germline V gene are MGHDK and SYGVNS. The CDR3 is 15 amino acids. The V segment lost 1 base and the J segment 0 bases; nucleotides outside the gene matches: 2. The CDR3 loop is CASSESGGASYEQYF. The CDR3, as DNA: TGTGCCAGCAGTGAATCGGGGGGGGCCTCCTACGAGCAGTACTTC.

V and J are TRBV9 and TRBJ2-7; 10 bases align to TRBD1. The CDR3 extends over 17 amino acids. CDR1 is SGDLS, CDR2 YYNGEE, per germline. V shed 3 bases and J 7 bases; nucleotides not matched to a gene: 16. In nucleotides, the CDR3 is TGTGCCAGCAGCGCGGGGATTGGGACAGGGGAATTAGGGGAGCAGTACTTC. Protein: CASSAGIGTGELGEQYF.